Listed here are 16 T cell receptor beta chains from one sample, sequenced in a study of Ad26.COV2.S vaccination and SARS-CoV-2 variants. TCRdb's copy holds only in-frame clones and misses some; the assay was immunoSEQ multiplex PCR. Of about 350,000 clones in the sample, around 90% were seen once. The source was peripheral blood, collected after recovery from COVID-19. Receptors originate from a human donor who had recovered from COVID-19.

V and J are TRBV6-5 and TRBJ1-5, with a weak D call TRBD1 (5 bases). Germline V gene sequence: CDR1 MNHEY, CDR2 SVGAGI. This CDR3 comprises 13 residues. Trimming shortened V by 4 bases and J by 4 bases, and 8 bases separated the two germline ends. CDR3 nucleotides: TGTGCCAGCAGTTGGGGGAGGAATCAGCCCCAGCATTTT. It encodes CASSWGRNQPQHF.

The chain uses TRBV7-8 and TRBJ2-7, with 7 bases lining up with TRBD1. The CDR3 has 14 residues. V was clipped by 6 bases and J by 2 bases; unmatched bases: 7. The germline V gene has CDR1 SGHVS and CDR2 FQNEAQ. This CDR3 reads CASSPGQQTYEQYF. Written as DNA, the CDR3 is TGTGCCAGCAGTCCGGGACAGCAGACCTACGAGCAGTACTTC.

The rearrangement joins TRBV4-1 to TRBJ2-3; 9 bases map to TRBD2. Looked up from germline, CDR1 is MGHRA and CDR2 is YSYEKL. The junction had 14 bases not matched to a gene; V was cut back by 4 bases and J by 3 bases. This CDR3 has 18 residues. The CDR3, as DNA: TGCGCCAGCAGCCCACGGCTCTTGGGACTAGCAATGACAGATACGCAGTATTTT. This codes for CASSPRLLGLAMTDTQYF.

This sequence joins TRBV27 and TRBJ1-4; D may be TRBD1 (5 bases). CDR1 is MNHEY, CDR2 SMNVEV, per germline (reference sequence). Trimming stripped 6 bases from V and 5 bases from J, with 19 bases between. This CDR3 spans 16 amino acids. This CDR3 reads CASSFRGEVGNEKLFF. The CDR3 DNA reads TGTGCCAGCAGCTTTCGGGGGGAAGTGGGAAATGAAAAACTGTTTTTT.

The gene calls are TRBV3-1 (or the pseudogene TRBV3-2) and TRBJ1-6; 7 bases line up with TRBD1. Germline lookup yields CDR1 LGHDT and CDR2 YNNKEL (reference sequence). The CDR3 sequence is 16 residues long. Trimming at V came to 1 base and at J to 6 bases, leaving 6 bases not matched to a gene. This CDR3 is CASSQGRGQVNSPLHF. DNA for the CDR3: TGTGCCAGCAGCCAAGGGAGGGGGCAGGTTAATTCACCCCTCCACTTT.

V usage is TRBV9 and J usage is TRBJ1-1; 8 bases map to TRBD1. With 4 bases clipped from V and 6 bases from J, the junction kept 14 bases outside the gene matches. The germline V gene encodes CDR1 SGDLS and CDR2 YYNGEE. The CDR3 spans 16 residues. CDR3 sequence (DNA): TGTGCCAGCAGCCCCCCCTGGATAGGACAGGGCTCTGAAGCTTTCTTT. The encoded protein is CASSPPWIGQGSEAFF.

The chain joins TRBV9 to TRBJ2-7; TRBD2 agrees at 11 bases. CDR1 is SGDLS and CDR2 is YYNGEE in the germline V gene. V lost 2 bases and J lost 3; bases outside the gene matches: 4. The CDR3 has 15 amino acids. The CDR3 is CASSVSSGGIYEQYF. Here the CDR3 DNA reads TGTGCCAGCAGCGTCTCTAGCGGGGGGATCTACGAGCAGTACTTC.

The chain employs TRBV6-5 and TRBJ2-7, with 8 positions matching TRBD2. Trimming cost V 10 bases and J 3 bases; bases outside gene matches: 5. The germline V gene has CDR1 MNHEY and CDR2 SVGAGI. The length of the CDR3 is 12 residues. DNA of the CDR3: TGTGCCATCGGGAGGGCTAGCTACGAGCAGTACTTC. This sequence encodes CAIGRASYEQYF.

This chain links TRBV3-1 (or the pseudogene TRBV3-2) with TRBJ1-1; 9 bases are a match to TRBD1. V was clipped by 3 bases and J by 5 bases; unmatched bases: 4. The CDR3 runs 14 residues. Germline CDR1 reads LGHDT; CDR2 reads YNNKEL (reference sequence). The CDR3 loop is CASSHFDRGTEAFF. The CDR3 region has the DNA TGTGCCAGCAGCCATTTTGACAGGGGGACTGAAGCTTTCTTT.

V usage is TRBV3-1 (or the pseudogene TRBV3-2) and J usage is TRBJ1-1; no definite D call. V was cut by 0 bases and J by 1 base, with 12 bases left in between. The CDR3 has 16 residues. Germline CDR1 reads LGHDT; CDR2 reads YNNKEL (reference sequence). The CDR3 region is CASSQDLRGGNTEAFF. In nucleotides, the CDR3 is TGTGCCAGCAGCCAAGATTTACGGGGTGGGAACACTGAAGCTTTCTTT.

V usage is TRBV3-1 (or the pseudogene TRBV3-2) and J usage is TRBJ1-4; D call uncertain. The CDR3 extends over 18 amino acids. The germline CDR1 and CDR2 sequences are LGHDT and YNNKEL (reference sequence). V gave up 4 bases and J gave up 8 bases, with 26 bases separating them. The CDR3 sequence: CASSPSPPPPGVREKLFF. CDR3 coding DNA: TGTGCCAGCAGCCCCTCCCCGCCGCCGCCGGGTGTTCGGGAAAAACTGTTTTTT.

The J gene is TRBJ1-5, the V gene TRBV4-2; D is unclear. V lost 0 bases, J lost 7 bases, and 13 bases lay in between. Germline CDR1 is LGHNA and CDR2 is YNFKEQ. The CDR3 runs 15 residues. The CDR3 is CASSQDLDGVQPQHF. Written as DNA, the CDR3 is TGTGCCAGCAGCCAAGATCTGGATGGGGTCCAGCCCCAGCATTTT.

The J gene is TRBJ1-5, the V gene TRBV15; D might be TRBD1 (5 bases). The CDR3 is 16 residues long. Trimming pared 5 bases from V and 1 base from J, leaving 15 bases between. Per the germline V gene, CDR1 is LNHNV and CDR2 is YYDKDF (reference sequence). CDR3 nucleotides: TGTGCCACCAGCGGGGGGGACGGCAAAAGCAATCAGCCCCAGCATTTT. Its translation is CATSGGDGKSNQPQHF.

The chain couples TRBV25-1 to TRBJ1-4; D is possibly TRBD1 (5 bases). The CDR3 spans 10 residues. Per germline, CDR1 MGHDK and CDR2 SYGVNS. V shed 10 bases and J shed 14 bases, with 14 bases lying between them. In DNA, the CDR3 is TGTGCCACTAAGGGGAATCATCTGTTTTTT. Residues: CATKGNHLFF.

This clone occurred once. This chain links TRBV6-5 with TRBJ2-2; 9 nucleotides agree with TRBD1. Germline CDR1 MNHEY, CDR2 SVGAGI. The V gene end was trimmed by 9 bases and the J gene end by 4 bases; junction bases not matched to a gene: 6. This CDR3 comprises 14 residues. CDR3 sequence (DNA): TGTGCCAGTCTCCGGGACAGGGTCACCGGGGAGCTGTTTTTT. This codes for CASLRDRVTGELFF.

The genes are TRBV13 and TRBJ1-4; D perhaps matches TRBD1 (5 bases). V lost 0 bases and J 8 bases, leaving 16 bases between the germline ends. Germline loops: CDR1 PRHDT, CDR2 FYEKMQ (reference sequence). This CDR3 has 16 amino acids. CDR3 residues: CASSLGPQELGEKLFF. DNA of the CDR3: TGTGCCAGCAGCTTAGGCCCACAGGAACTAGGGGAAAAACTGTTTTTT.